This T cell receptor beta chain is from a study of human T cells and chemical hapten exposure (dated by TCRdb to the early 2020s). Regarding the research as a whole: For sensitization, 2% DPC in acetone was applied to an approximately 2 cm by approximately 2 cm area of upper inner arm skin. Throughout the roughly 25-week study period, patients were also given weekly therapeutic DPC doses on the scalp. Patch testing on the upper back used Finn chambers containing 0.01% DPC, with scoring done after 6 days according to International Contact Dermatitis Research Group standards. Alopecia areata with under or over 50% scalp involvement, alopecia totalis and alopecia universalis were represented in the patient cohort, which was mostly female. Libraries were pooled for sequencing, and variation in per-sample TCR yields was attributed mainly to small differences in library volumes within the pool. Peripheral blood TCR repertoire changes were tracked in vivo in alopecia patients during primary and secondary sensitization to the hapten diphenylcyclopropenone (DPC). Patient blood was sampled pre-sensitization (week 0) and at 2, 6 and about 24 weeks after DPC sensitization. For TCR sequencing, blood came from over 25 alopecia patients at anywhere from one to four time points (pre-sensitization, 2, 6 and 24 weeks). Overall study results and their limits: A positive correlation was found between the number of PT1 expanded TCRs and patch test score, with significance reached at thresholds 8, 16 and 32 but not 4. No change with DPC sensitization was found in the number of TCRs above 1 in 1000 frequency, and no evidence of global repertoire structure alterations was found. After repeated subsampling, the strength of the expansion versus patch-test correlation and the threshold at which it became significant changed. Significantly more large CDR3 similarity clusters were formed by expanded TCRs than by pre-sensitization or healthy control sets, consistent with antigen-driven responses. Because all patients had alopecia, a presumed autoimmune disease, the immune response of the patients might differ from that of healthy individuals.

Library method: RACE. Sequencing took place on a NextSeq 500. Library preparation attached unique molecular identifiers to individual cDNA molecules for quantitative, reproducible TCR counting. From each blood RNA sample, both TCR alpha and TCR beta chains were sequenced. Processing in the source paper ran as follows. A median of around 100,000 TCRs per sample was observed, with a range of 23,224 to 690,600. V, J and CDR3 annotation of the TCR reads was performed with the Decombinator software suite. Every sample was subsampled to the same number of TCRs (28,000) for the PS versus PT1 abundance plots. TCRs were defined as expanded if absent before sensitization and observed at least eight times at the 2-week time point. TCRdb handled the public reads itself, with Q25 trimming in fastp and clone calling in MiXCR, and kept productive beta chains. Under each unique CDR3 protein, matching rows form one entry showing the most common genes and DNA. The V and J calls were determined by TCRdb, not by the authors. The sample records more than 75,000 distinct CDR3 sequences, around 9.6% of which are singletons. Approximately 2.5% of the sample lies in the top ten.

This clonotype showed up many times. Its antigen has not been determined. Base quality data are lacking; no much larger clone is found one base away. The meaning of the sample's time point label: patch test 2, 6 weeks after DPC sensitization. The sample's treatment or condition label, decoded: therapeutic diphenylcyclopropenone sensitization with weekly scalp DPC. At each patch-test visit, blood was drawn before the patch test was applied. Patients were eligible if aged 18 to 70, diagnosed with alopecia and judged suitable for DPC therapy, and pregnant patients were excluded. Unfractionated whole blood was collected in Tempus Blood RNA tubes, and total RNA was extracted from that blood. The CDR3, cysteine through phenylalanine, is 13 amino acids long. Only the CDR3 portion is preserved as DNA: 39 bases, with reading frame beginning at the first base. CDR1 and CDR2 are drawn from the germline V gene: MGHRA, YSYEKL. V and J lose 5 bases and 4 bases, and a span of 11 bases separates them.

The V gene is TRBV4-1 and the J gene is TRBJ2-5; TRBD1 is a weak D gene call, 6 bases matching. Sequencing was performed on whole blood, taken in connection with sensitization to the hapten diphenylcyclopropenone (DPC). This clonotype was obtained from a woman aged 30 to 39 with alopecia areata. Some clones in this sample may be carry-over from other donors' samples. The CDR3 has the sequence CASSNRVGETQYF. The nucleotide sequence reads TGCGCCAGCAGCAACAGGGTTGGAGAGACCCAGTACTTC.